Listed here is a single TCR beta chain. Its matching antigen is unknown. The source of the sample is a study of shared clonotypes between healthy human individuals. Findings of the study overall: The four-donor shared clonotypes exceeded non-shared clonotypes in generation probability, with non-shared ones scoring lower. An expected dependence of interdonor clonotype sharing on sequencing depth was noted.

The length of the CDR3 is 14 residues. The V gene lost 6 bases and the J gene lost 0 bases, with 9 bases spanning the gap. CDR1 and CDR2 from the germline V gene are MNHNS and SASEGT. Repertoires were generated with immunoSEQ multiplex PCR, while TCRdb's copy carries only in-frame clones and drops some. The sample carries millions of clones, around 90% recorded once. The chain employs TRBV6-1 and TRBJ1-3; D ambiguous. Sequencing used naive CD4+ T cells sorted from blood. As to subset: CD45RA+ positively selected. The TCR was taken from a man aged 18 to 35 in good health. The CDR3 DNA reads TGTGCCAGCAGGGAGCTCAACTCTGGAAACACCATATATTTT. Encoded protein: CASRELNSGNTIYF.